This T cell receptor beta chain originates from a study of immune heterogeneity within non-small cell lung tumors. Looking at the study overall: With respect to histology, the tumors encompassed several squamous cell carcinomas, some 10 non-squamous carcinomas and 1 not otherwise specified. Study observations and caveats: Recurrence of the same dominant CDR3 beta clonotypes was seen across tumor sites within a patient, and site-unique high-frequency clones were present alongside them. Higher local tumor mutational burden went with moderately higher local T-cell clonality, R around 0.34.

The template consisted of bulk tumor genomic DNA, with about 0.65 ug used per sample. Widely spaced biopsies, several per primary tumor, were obtained at surgery. The patients were newly diagnosed with non-small cell lung cancer, had not been treated, and had curative surgery. Multiplex PCR (32 V and 13 J primers) was used to amplify the TCR beta CDR3. TCRdb used MiXCR to reprocess the multiplex PCR reads, holding one entry per CDR3 protein. The data contain roughly 10,000 distinct CDR3 sequences, 26% of them singletons. V was shortened by 7 bases and J by 5 bases, with 21 bases between the two germline ends. CDR1 is MNHNS, CDR2 SASEGT, per germline. The CDR3 has 15 residues. This clonotype has a count of ten or more. Its antigen is unidentified.

Material for sequencing was lung tumor tissue. The chain is built from TRBV6-1 and TRBJ2-7, with D perhaps TRBD2 (6 bases). The sequence came from a woman aged 45-60 years with non-small cell lung cancer. The DNA of the CDR3 is TGTGCCAGCATTCCTTCGGTCGGACTAATCAACGAGCAGTACTTC. Its protein product is CASIPSVGLINEQYF.